This TCR beta chain was sequenced during a study of CD8 T cells in Susac syndrome. Note on this clonotype: Its matching antigen is unknown.

cDNA came from about 0.5 to 1 ug RNA primed by random hexamers. An immunoSEQ multiplex PCR amplified TCR beta CDR3 over 54 Vbeta and 13 Jbeta. TCRdb re-called the immunoSEQ multiplex PCR reads with MiXCR, one entry per CDR3 protein. The data contain 100,000 to 150,000 distinct CDR3 sequences, approximately 93% of them seen just once; the ten biggest clones take up roughly 0.31%. The V segment lost 4 bases and the J segment 5 bases; nucleotides outside the gene matches: 7. CDR3 length: 14 residues. Germline V lookup: CDR1 PRHDT, CDR2 FYEKMQ (reference sequence). Sequencing of TCR beta drew on CD8+ and CD4+ T cells from blood. General study results and limits: TCR sequencing and HLA analysis covered a relatively small number of individuals.

J is TRBJ2-5 and V is TRBV13; 7 bases align to TRBD1. The receptor was derived from a human donor with multiple sclerosis. Sequences were obtained from CD8+ T cells from PBMCs. CDR3: CASSSRGTAETQYF. Here the CDR3 DNA reads TGTGCCAGCAGCTCCAGGGGGACGGCGGAGACCCAGTACTTC.